These T cell receptor beta chains were read from a single sample in a study of cytotoxic CD8 clonotypes in ibrutinib-treated CLL. Measured with immunoSEQ multiplex PCR; TCRdb has only the in-frame clones, and not every one. The profile covers approximately 120,000 clones, with approximately 81% appearing a single time and 2.5% to 3.5% taken by the ten largest. Specimen: PBMCs, collected after 24 months of ibrutinib treatment. Receptors originate from a human donor with chronic lymphocytic leukemia. The CDR3 runs from the conserved cysteine through the conserved F or W. D genes are given only for firm matches. Only part of the rows carry a size: once, few, many, or a class if the clone is expanded.

size: -; D: -; J: TRBJ1-3; V: TRBV5-6; CDR3: CASSLADRRFSGNTIYF; DNA: TGTGCCAGCAGCTTGGCAGACAGGAGATTCTCTGGAAACACCATATATTTT
size: -; D: TRBD2; J: TRBJ2-1; V: TRBV9; CDR3: CASSSLAGAGNEQFF; DNA: TGTGCCAGCAGCTCATTAGCGGGGGCAGGCAATGAGCAGTTCTTC
size: few; D: -; J: TRBJ1-5; V: TRBV29-1; CDR3: CSVDRRIIEPQHF; DNA: TGCAGCGTTGATCGTCGGATTATCGAGCCCCAGCATTTT
size: once; D: -; J: TRBJ2-7; V: TRBV6-6; CDR3: CASGVAPYEQYF; DNA: TGTGCCAGCGGCGTAGCGCCCTACGAGCAGTACTTC
size: -; D: TRBD1; J: TRBJ1-2; V: TRBV9; CDR3: CASSVAPAGGDYGYTF; DNA: TGTGCCAGCAGCGTAGCTCCGGCAGGGGGCGACTATGGCTACACCTTC
size: once; D: -; J: TRBJ1-1; V: TRBV29-1; CDR3: CSVEDRADTEAFF; DNA: TGCAGCGTTGAAGACAGGGCAGACACTGAAGCTTTCTTT
size: once; D: -; J: TRBJ1-1; V: TRBV15; CDR3: CATTKNTEAFF; DNA: TGTGCCACCACCAAGAACACTGAAGCTTTCTTT
size: -; D: -; J: TRBJ1-1; V: TRBV6-6; CDR3: CASSYELNTEAFF; DNA: TGTGCCAGCAGTTACGAGCTGAACACTGAAGCTTTCTTT
size: -; D: TRBD1; J: TRBJ2-5; V: TRBV23-1; CDR3: CASSQSGGDRDIETQYF; DNA: TGCGCCAGCAGTCAATCGGGTGGGGACAGGGATATCGAGACCCAGTACTTC
size: -; D: TRBD2; J: TRBJ2-7; V: TRBV2; CDR3: CASSRGGLQSSYEQYF; DNA: TGTGCCAGCAGCCGCGGGGGACTCCAGAGCTCCTACGAGCAGTACTTC
size: -; D: TRBD1; J: TRBJ2-7; V: TRBV6-1; CDR3: CASSVGGTGLYEQYF; DNA: TGTGCCAGCAGTGTAGGGGGGACAGGGCTCTACGAGCAGTACTTC
size: -; D: -; J: TRBJ2-5; V: TRBV20-1; CDR3: CSGKGQETQYF; DNA: TGCAGTGGGAAAGGGCAAGAGACCCAGTACTTC
size: -; D: -; J: TRBJ1-3; V: TRBV6-1; CDR3: CASSRGDSGNTIYF; DNA: TGTGCCAGCAGCCGGGGGGACTCTGGAAACACCATATATTTT
size: once; D: -; J: TRBJ1-2; V: TRBV11-2; CDR3: CASSKLRGRTTNYGYTF; DNA: TGTGCCAGCAGCAAGTTAAGGGGCCGAACGACTAACTATGGCTACACCTTC
size: -; D: TRBD1; J: TRBJ2-7; V: TRBV19; CDR3: CASSATGGREQYF; DNA: TGTGCCAGTAGTGCGACAGGGGGCCGGGAGCAGTACTTC
size: -; D: TRBD1; J: TRBJ1-4; V: TRBV6-5; CDR3: CASSRRQGAYEKLFF; DNA: TGTGCCAGCAGTCGCCGGCAGGGGGCCTACGAAAAACTGTTTTTT
size: -; D: TRBD1; J: TRBJ2-7; V: TRBV6-5; CDR3: CASSPGTGRLDEQYF; DNA: TGTGCCAGCAGTCCCGGGACAGGGAGACTCGACGAGCAGTACTTC
size: -; D: -; J: TRBJ1-5; V: TRBV28; CDR3: CASSLGIGYQPQHF; DNA: TGTGCCAGCAGTTTGGGGATAGGTTATCAGCCCCAGCATTTT
size: -; D: -; J: TRBJ2-3; V: TRBV2; CDR3: CASSPWTDPIADTQYF; DNA: TGTGCCAGCAGTCCATGGACAGACCCAATAGCAGATACGCAGTATTTT
size: -; D: TRBD1; J: TRBJ1-4; V: TRBV19; CDR3: CASSLEDRDELFF; DNA: TGTGCCAGTAGTCTCGAGGACAGGGACGAACTGTTTTTT
size: -; D: -; J: TRBJ2-3; V: TRBV29-1; CDR3: CSVAARLISTDTQYF; DNA: TGCAGCGTTGCCGCCAGGCTCATTAGCACAGATACGCAGTATTTT
size: once; D: TRBD2; J: TRBJ2-2; V: TRBV7-3; CDR3: CASSLGVTSGAGELFF; DNA: TGTGCCAGCAGCTTAGGTGTGACTAGCGGAGCCGGGGAGCTGTTTTTT
size: -; D: -; J: TRBJ2-7; V: TRBV18; CDR3: CASSRTPGDYEQYF; DNA: TGTGCCAGCTCACGCACGCCAGGGGACTACGAGCAGTACTTC
size: -; D: -; J: TRBJ1-1; V: TRBV2; CDR3: CASRYTGTEAFF; DNA: TGTGCCAGCAGATATACTGGAACTGAAGCTTTCTTT
size: -; D: TRBD1; J: TRBJ1-2; V: TRBV5-1; CDR3: CASSLGDRGLGGYTF; DNA: TGCGCCAGCAGCTTGGGGGACAGGGGTCTGGGTGGCTACACCTTC
size: once; D: -; J: TRBJ2-2; V: TRBV15; CDR3: CATNFGGPHTGELFF; DNA: TGTGCCACCAACTTCGGGGGGCCTCACACCGGGGAGCTGTTTTTT
size: few; D: -; J: TRBJ2-7; V: TRBV25-1; CDR3: CASRYTYEQYF; DNA: TGTGCCAGCAGATACACCTACGAGCAGTACTTC
size: -; D: TRBD1; J: TRBJ1-2; V: TRBV29-1; CDR3: CSGGQGNLYGYTF; DNA: TGCAGCGGGGGACAGGGGAACCTCTATGGCTACACCTTC
size: -; D: TRBD1; J: TRBJ1-5; V: TRBV5-1; CDR3: CASSTTTGLNQPQHF; DNA: TGCGCCAGCAGCACTACGACAGGGCTCAATCAGCCCCAGCATTTT
size: -; D: TRBD2; J: TRBJ2-1; V: TRBV6-5; CDR3: CASSYTGTSKQFF; DNA: TGTGCCAGCAGTTACACCGGGACTAGCAAGCAGTTCTTC